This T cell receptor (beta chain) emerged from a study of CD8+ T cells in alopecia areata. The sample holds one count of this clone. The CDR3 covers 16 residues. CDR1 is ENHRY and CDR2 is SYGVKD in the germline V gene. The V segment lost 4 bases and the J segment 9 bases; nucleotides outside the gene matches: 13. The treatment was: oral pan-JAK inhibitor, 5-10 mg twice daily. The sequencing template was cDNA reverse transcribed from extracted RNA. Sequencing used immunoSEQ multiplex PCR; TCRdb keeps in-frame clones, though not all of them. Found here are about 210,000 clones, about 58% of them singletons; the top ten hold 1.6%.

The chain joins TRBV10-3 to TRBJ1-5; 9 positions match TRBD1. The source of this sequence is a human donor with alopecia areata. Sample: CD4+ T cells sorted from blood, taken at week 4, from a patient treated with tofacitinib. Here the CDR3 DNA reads TGTGCCATCAGTGGGGTCCCCGGGACAGGGACGGCGCCCCAGCATTTT. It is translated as CAISGVPGTGTAPQHF.